This T cell receptor (beta chain) was sequenced for a study of blood T cell repertoires in COVID-19. Background on the study: The origin of the acute and convalescent COVID-19 samples was the United States, Italy and Spain. In each case, the material was cDNA or gDNA derived from T cells, B-cell-depleted T cells, or PBMCs.

Per the authors' pipeline: Reference gene primer amplification yielded estimated nucleated cell counts. TCRdb's table, derived via immunoSEQ multiplex PCR, lists solely in-frame clones and lacks some. V and J calls plus clone size are reproduced from that table; the DNA served to infer D and trimming. The sample consists of more than 250,000 clones, roughly 86% of them appearing once. This receptor was taken from a human donor in a cohort sampled during active COVID-19. The sequenced sample consisted of peripheral blood.

The CDR3 DNA is TGTGCCAGCAGCCAAGGCGTCGCGGTGGCGGACTATGGCTACACCTTC. Protein sequence: CASSQGVAVADYGYTF. The V and J genes are TRBV4-2 and TRBJ1-2; D is undetermined. The V end was cut by 1 base, the J end by 3 bases, with 15 bases between. The CDR3 loop spans 16 amino acids. Germline CDR1 is LGHNA and CDR2 is YNFKEQ.